The next 23 T cell receptor beta chains were all read from a single sample in a study of identical twins. A single record per CDR3 protein comes from TCRdb applying MiXCR to the 5' RACE reads. The repertoire consists of about 660,000 distinct CDR3 sequences, with over 8.5% occurring once and the leading ten covering 0.75% to 1%. These data were also filed under a second study, of yellow fever vaccine responses in identical twins.

Sequencing input: PBMCs. Receptors were obtained from a woman aged 18-35 years in good health.

This clonotype was observed a handful of times. This chain joins TRBV6-2 or TRBV6-3 and TRBJ2-7; 8 bases agree with TRBD2. Germline V gene lookup returns CDR1 MNHEY and CDR2 SVGEGT. The CDR3 has 14 residues. V was clipped by 4 bases and J by 5 bases; unmatched bases: 7. The CDR3 loop is CASSFLRGVDEQYF. The CDR3 coding sequence is TGTGCCAGCAGTTTCTTGCGGGGGGTAGACGAGCAGTACTTC.

This clonotype occurred many times. The chain couples TRBV14 to TRBJ2-7; 7 positions match TRBD1. Germline V CDR1 and CDR2: SGHDN, FVKESK. The ends lost 1 base at V and 4 bases at J; junction bases unmatched: 7. This CDR3 is 15 amino acids long. As DNA, the CDR3 is TGTGCCAGCAGCCAAGGCGTGACAGGGCAGTACGAGCAGTACTTC. It yields the protein CASSQGVTGQYEQYF.

This clonotype has a handful of counts. J is TRBJ2-2 and V is TRBV29-1, with TRBD2 as a possible D gene (5 bases). This CDR3 spans 14 amino acids. The V gene's germline CDR1 is SQVTM and CDR2 ANQGSEA. Between the trimmed V and J ends, which lost 5 bases and 5 bases, there was a span of 15 bases. DNA for the CDR3: TGCAGCGTTAAAGCCCCACCGGGAACCGGGGAGCTGTTTTTT. It yields the protein CSVKAPPGTGELFF.

The chain links TRBV5-1 to TRBJ1-1; 10 bases line up with TRBD1. The CDR3 length is 14 residues. The ends lost 4 bases at V and 6 bases at J; junction bases unmatched: 6. The germline V gene encodes CDR1 SGHRS and CDR2 YFSETQ. The CDR3 is CASSRGQGLPEAFF. In nucleotides, the CDR3 is TGCGCCAGCAGCCGGGGACAGGGGCTCCCTGAAGCTTTCTTT.

In its sample, this clonotype was seen many times. The genes are TRBV7-9 and TRBJ2-1; D is ambiguous. CDR3 length: 12 amino acids. V was pared by 5 bases and J by 12 bases, with 14 bases between. Per germline, CDR1 SEHNR and CDR2 FQNEAQ (reference sequence). CDR3 amino acids: CASSAPYPGQFF. In DNA, the CDR3 is TGTGCCAGCAGCGCGCCGTATCCTGGGCAGTTCTTC.

This clonotype came up a few times. The J gene is TRBJ1-1, the V gene TRBV7-9; tentative D call: TRBD1 (6 bases). The V end was cut by 5 bases, the J end by 5 bases, with 12 bases between. This CDR3 is 13 amino acids long. Germline V gene data show CDR1 as SEHNR and CDR2 as FQNEAQ (reference sequence). Here the CDR3 reads CASSQGLATEAFF. The DNA of the CDR3 is TGTGCCAGCAGCCAGGGGTTGGCGACTGAAGCTTTCTTT.

The table lists this clonotype with a few counts. The rearrangement uses TRBV29-1 and TRBJ1-2, with TRBD1 matching over 8 bases. V shed 5 bases, J shed 6 bases, and the junction held 5 bases outside the gene matches. Germline values: CDR1 SQVTM, CDR2 ANQGSEA. This CDR3 is 12 amino acids long. The CDR3 sequence: CSVQDRVDGYTF. DNA of the CDR3: TGCAGCGTTCAGGACAGGGTGGATGGCTACACCTTC.

The chain has TRBV6-4 and TRBJ1-5; 8 nucleotides line up with TRBD1. Unmatched junction bases numbered 1, after V lost 4 bases and J lost 2 bases. The CDR3 loop spans 14 amino acids. Germline CDR1 and CDR2: MRHNA and SNTAGT. The CDR3 coding sequence is TGTGCCAGCAGTGCGGACAGGGGCAATCAGCCCCAGCATTTT. This gives the protein CASSADRGNQPQHF.

CDR3 region: CASSLRDQRVYEQYF. CDR3 DNA sequence: TGTGCCAGCAGCCTCCGGGACCAGCGTGTCTACGAGCAGTACTTC. V usage is TRBV6-2 or TRBV6-3 and J usage is TRBJ2-7, with D perhaps assigned TRBD1 or TRBD2 (5 bases each). V lost 6 bases, J lost 3 bases, and 18 bases lay in between. CDR1 and CDR2 from the germline V gene are MNHEY and SVGEGT. The CDR3 sequence is 15 residues long.

This clonotype occurred a few times. The rearrangement joins TRBV6-5 to TRBJ2-7, with a possible D match to TRBD2 (5 bases). V lost 0 bases and J 3 bases, leaving 9 bases between the germline ends. The CDR3 contains 14 residues. Germline lookup yields CDR1 MNHEY and CDR2 SVGAGI. The CDR3 DNA follows: TGTGCCAGCAGTTACTCCCTAGCTCTCTACGAGCAGTACTTC. Its translation is CASSYSLALYEQYF.

This clonotype has a handful of counts. This sequence joins TRBV5-6 and TRBJ1-2; D not certain. CDR1 is SGHDT, CDR2 YYEEEE, per germline. This CDR3 is 13 amino acids long. Between the trimmed V and J ends, which lost 2 bases and 8 bases, there was a span of 13 bases. The CDR3 loop reads CASSFGGGLGYTF. The DNA for the CDR3 is TGTGCCAGCAGCTTCGGCGGTGGTTTAGGCTACACCTTC.

This clonotype has more than one count but fewer than ten. The chain carries TRBV4-1 and TRBJ2-7; D perhaps matches TRBD2 (6 bases). The CDR3 has 15 residues. Germline V gene data show CDR1 as MGHRA and CDR2 as YSYEKL. V dropped 4 bases and J dropped 7 bases, with 20 bases sitting between them. DNA for the CDR3: TGCGCCAGCAGCCCCCAAACAGGAGGGGACGGGGAGCAGTACTTC. Translating gives CASSPQTGGDGEQYF.

This clonotype showed up just a few times. The chain employs TRBV6-6 and TRBJ2-5; a weak D match, TRBD1 (6 bases). Trimming took off 6 bases at V and 4 bases at J, with 12 bases between the two ends. Germline V gene data show CDR1 as MNHNY and CDR2 as SVGAGI (reference sequence). CDR3 length equals 13 residues. The CDR3 coding sequence is TGTGCCAGCAGCAAAACAGGGCCAGAGACCCAGTACTTC. Amino acid sequence: CASSKTGPETQYF.

This clonotype appeared many times. The V and J genes are TRBV3-1 and TRBJ2-7, with D hard to call. Trimming left V 1 base short and J 1 base short, with 8 bases between. The CDR3 is made up of 14 amino acids. The germline V gene encodes CDR1 LGHDT and CDR2 YNNKEL (reference sequence). CDR3 sequence reads: CASSQARYSYEQYF. The CDR3 bases are TGTGCCAGCAGCCAAGCAAGGTATTCCTACGAGCAGTACTTC.

Only a few counts were recorded for this clonotype. The CDR3 DNA is TGCGCCAGCAGCACCGCCGGGGGGAAGGCCAAAAACATTCAGTACTTC. Encoded protein: CASSTAGGKAKNIQYF. The V call is TRBV5-1, the J call TRBJ2-4, with 7 bases lining up with TRBD2. Germline CDR1 is SGHRS and CDR2 is YFSETQ. After removal of 4 bases from V and 1 base from J, the junction contained 8 bases not matched to a gene. The CDR3 runs to 16 residues.

This clonotype came up many times. The gene calls are TRBV20-1 and TRBJ2-1; 9 bases fit TRBD2. This CDR3 spans 15 amino acids. CDR1 and CDR2 (germline): DFQATT, SNEGSKA (reference sequence). V shed 0 bases and J 8 bases; nucleotides not matched to a gene: 8. CDR3 amino acids: CSARDGGRAGDEQFF. CDR3 nucleotides: TGCAGTGCTAGAGATGGCGGGAGGGCCGGAGATGAGCAGTTCTTC.

At least ten counts were recorded for this clonotype. The J gene is TRBJ1-6, the V gene TRBV12-3 or TRBV12-4; 8 nucleotides line up with TRBD1. CDR3 length: 14 residues. J gave up 8 bases and V 7 bases, and 7 bases lay outside the gene matches. In DNA form, the CDR3 reads TGTGCCAGCACTCCGACAGGGGCAGATTCACCCCTCCACTTT. It is translated as CASTPTGADSPLHF.

About this clonotype: One end of the junction does not line up with germline, which may come from a read error. This CDR3 reads CVSSETGGVNEKLFF. The CDR3 DNA reads as TGTGTCAGCAGCGAAACAGGGGGCGTTAATGAAAAACTGTTTTTT. The rearrangement joins TRBV9 to TRBJ1-4; TRBD1 matches at 9 bases. The CDR3 is 15 residues long. Germline assignment: CDR1 SGDLS and CDR2 YYNGEE. The variable domain in full, completed from reference TRBV9 and TRBJ1-4, reads DSGVTQTPKHLITATGQRVTLRCSPRSGDLSVYWYQQSLDQGLQFLIQYYNGEERAKGNILERFSAQQFPDLHSELNLSSLELGDSALYFCVSSETGGVNEKLFFGSGTQLSVL.

In its sample, this clonotype was seen many times. CDR3: CASSLEQGPNGYTF. In nucleotides, the CDR3 is TGCGCCAGCAGCTTGGAACAGGGTCCTAATGGCTACACCTTC. V and J are TRBV5-1 and TRBJ1-2; tentative D call: TRBD1 (6 bases). The length of the CDR3 is 14 residues. Germline CDR1 SGHRS, CDR2 YFSETQ. With 0 bases removed from V and 6 bases from J, the gap between germline ends came to 12 bases.

This clonotype appeared a few times. V gene TRBV28 combines with J gene TRBJ1-5; TRBD1 agrees at 9 bases. The CDR3 covers 18 residues. J lost 0 bases, V lost 4 bases, and 10 bases had no gene match. The germline V gene encodes CDR1 MDHEN and CDR2 SYDVKM. The CDR3 loop reads CASSYSRDRAYSNQPQHF. The CDR3 DNA reads TGTGCCAGCAGTTACTCTCGGGACAGGGCGTATAGCAATCAGCCCCAGCATTTT.

V usage is TRBV11-1 and J usage is TRBJ2-1, with 8 positions matching TRBD1. This CDR3 has 18 amino acids. CDR1 and CDR2 (germline): SGHAT, FQDESV (reference sequence). V lost 1 base and J lost 2; bases outside the gene matches: 10. CDR3 DNA sequence: TGTGCCAGCAGCTTAGAAAGGACAGGGTCCTTTGCCTACAATGAGCAGTTCTTC. Translating gives CASSLERTGSFAYNEQFF.

This clonotype was observed at least ten times. This CDR3 reads CASSPAGQSYGYTF. The CDR3 nucleotides are TGTGCCAGCAGTCCAGCTGGACAGTCCTATGGCTACACCTTC. The V and J genes are TRBV6-1 and TRBJ1-2; tentatively, D is TRBD1 (6 bases). Germline V gives CDR1 MNHNS, CDR2 SASEGT. This CDR3 is 14 amino acids long. V was shortened by 5 bases and J by 4 bases, with 14 bases between the two germline ends.

There are a few counts of this clonotype. The chain employs TRBV6-5 and TRBJ2-1; the D gene is possibly TRBD1 (5 bases). CDR3 size: 15 residues. V was clipped by 2 bases and J by 4 bases, with 12 bases between them. CDR1 is MNHEY, CDR2 SVGAGI, per germline. The chain's CDR3 is CASSYLGQGYNEQFF. CDR3 DNA: TGTGCCAGCAGTTACCTAGGTCAGGGATACAATGAGCAGTTCTTC.